The T cell receptor beta chain described here comes from a study of CD8 T cells in Susac syndrome. The V end lost 6 bases, the J end lost 5 bases, and 20 bases lay between the germline ends. The CDR3 spans 17 residues. Random hexamers were used to reverse transcribe an amount of roughly 0.5 to 1 ug RNA. TCRdb processed the immunoSEQ multiplex PCR reads anew with MiXCR; each CDR3 protein has one entry. The sample holds approximately 110,000 distinct CDR3 sequences, about 94% seen once. The specimen sequenced was CD4+ T cells from PBMCs. The source of this sequence is a human donor in good health. The rearrangement uses TRBV12-3 or TRBV12-4 and TRBJ2-6; perhaps TRBD1 as D (5 bases). CDR3 protein: CASSPDSFDSRANVLTF. CDR3 bases: TGTGCCAGCAGCCCCGACAGCTTCGATAGTAGGGCCAACGTCCTGACTTTC.